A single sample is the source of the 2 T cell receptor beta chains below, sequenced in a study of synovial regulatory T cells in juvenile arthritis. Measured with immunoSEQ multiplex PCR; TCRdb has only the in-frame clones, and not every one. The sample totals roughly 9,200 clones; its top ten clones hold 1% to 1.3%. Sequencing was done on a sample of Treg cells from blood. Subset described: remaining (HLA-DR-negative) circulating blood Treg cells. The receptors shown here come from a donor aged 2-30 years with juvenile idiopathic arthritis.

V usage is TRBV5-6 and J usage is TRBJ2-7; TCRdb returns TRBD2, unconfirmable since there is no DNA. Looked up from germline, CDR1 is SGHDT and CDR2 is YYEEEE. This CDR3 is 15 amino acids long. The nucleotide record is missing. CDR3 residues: CASSSRLPLGSEQYF. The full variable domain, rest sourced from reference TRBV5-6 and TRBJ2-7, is DAGVTQSPTHLIKTRGQQVTLRCSPKSGHDTVSWYQQALGQGPQFIFQYYEEEERQRGNFPDRFSGHQFPNYSSELNVNALLLGDSALYLCASSSRLPLGSEQYFGPGTRLTVT.

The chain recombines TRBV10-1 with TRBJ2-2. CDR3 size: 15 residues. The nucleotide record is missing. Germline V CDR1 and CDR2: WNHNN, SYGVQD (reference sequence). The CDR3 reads CASSASKGLNGELFF.